The rows below give T cell receptor beta chains drawn from one sample of a study of cytomegalovirus exposure and HLA in healthy donors. Data came from immunoSEQ multiplex PCR; TCRdb stores just in-frame clones and leaves some out. The table lists about 160,000 clones, around 79% of them singletons. Sample: PBMCs. The receptors were sampled from a woman aged 45-59 years in good health and CMV-seropositive. CDR3s include the opening cysteine and the closing phenylalanine or tryptophan. A D gene is named only where the DNA matches it firmly. The listing skips clone size in some rows; elsewhere it reads once, few, many or a size class.

clone size	D gene	V gene	J gene	CDR3 DNA	CDR3 protein
.	.	TRBV28	TRBJ2-2	TGTGCCAGCAGGGAAGTGCGGGCCGGGGAGCTGTTTTTT	CASREVRAGELFF
.	.	TRBV4-2	TRBJ2-5	TGTGCCAGCAGCGTGACTAGGCAAGAGACCCAGTACTTC	CASSVTRQETQYF
.	.	TRBV5-4	TRBJ1-2	TGTGCCAGCAGCTTTCTCCTACAGAACTATGGCTACACCTTC	CASSFLLQNYGYTF
.	TRBD1	TRBV5-1	TRBJ2-7	TGCGCCAGCAGCTTTACCGGGACAGCCTACGAGCAGTACTTC	CASSFTGTAYEQYF
.	TRBD2	TRBV5-1	TRBJ2-7	TGCGCCAGCAGCCGGGGGGATATAGCGGGGGTCCTCTACGAGCAGTACTTC	CASSRGDIAGVLYEQYF
.	.	TRBV5-1	TRBJ1-1	TGCGCCAGCAGCTTTGGGGCTACCGTGAACACTGAAGCTTTCTTT	CASSFGATVNTEAFF
.	TRBD1	TRBV5-1	TRBJ1-5	TGCGCCAGCAGCTTGGGGCAGGGGGGAAATCAGCCCCAGCATTTT	CASSLGQGGNQPQHF
once	TRBD1	TRBV28	TRBJ1-2	TGTGCCAGCAGGCAACAGGGGAACTATGGCTACACCTTC	CASRQQGNYGYTF
.	.	TRBV11-2	TRBJ1-4	TGTGCCAGCAGCTCGGGAGCGGGGGATGAAAAACTGTTTTTT	CASSSGAGDEKLFF
once	.	TRBV19	TRBJ2-7	TGTGCCAGTAGTACCGGACAGACCTACGAGCAGTACTTC	CASSTGQTYEQYF
.	.	TRBV7-9	TRBJ1-5	TGTGCCAGCAGTTCCAACAATCAGCCCCAGCATTTT	CASSSNNQPQHF
.	.	TRBV28	TRBJ2-5	TGTGCCAGCAGTCCCGGGGGTGGGAGGAACATCCAAGAGACCCAGTACTTC	CASSPGGGRNIQETQYF
.	.	TRBV5-5	TRBJ1-1	TGTGCCAGCAGCACCCCCTCCACAGGGATAAACACTGAAGCTTTCTTT	CASSTPSTGINTEAFF
.	TRBD2	TRBV2	TRBJ2-7	TGTGCCAGCAGTGAGACTAGCGGGAGGTACGAGCAGTACTTC	CASSETSGRYEQYF
.	TRBD2	TRBV6-6	TRBJ2-1	TGTGCCAGCAGTCGACTAGCTGACAGCTCCTACAATGAGCAGTTCTTC	CASSRLADSSYNEQFF
once	.	TRBV28	TRBJ2-3	TGTGCCAGCAGTTTACTCCGGGCAGGGGATACGCAGTATTTT	CASSLLRAGDTQYF
.	TRBD1	TRBV9	TRBJ2-1	TGTGCCAGCAGCCCCCACGGGACAGGACTTTACAATGAGCAGTTCTTC	CASSPHGTGLYNEQFF
few	.	TRBV7-3	TRBJ1-3	TGTGCCAGCAGCACTGACAGGGGAAACACCATATATTTT	CASSTDRGNTIYF
.	TRBD1	TRBV9	TRBJ1-1	TGTGCCAGCAGCTTATGGGACAGAACTGAAGCTTTCTTT	CASSLWDRTEAFF
.	.	TRBV10-3	TRBJ1-2	TGTGCCATCAGTGAGGGGAAGACAGGCACAACTAACTATGGCTACACCTTC	CAISEGKTGTTNYGYTF
.	TRBD1	TRBV5-5	TRBJ1-1	TGTGCCAGCAGCTCAGATAGGGGGACAGGGAACACTGAAGCTTTCTTT	CASSSDRGTGNTEAFF
.	.	TRBV10-3	TRBJ2-1	TGTGCCATCTCCTCCAGGGGCGAGAATGAGCAGTTCTTC	CAISSRGENEQFF
few	.	TRBV2	TRBJ2-5	TGTGCCAGCAACGGGGAAGAGACCCAGTACTTC	CASNGEETQYF
.	TRBD1	TRBV5-1	TRBJ2-1	TGCGCCAGCAGCGGGGAGGGACAGGGGACTGAGCAGTTCTTC	CASSGEGQGTEQFF
.	.	TRBV2	TRBJ1-5	TGTGCCAGCAGTGGACTTTATAGCAATCAGCCCCAGCATTTT	CASSGLYSNQPQHF
.	.	TRBV19	TRBJ2-3	TGTGCCAGTAGTAGGAGGATCACAGATACGCAGTATTTT	CASSRRITDTQYF
few	.	TRBV7-8	TRBJ2-3	TGTGCCAGCAGCTATAAAATTAGCCCAGATACGCAGTATTTT	CASSYKISPDTQYF
.	.	TRBV7-2	TRBJ1-1	TGTGCCAGCAGCTTGCTCGGGTCCCAGAGTGGCACTGAAGCTTTCTTT	CASSLLGSQSGTEAFF
.	TRBD1	TRBV19	TRBJ1-4	TGTGCCAGTAGTCCCCGGTCCGGACAGGGCTTTGAAAAACTGTTTTTT	CASSPRSGQGFEKLFF
.	TRBD1	TRBV19	TRBJ1-1	TGTGCCAGTAGTATAGATTACAGGGGATTAGGGTCTGAAGCTTTCTTT	CASSIDYRGLGSEAFF
.	TRBD1	TRBV19	TRBJ2-7	TGTGCCAGTAGTCCAACCGGGACAGTCTACGAGCAGTACTTC	CASSPTGTVYEQYF
.	TRBD1	TRBV6-1	TRBJ1-1	TGTGCCAGCAGTGAACTACAGGGGAGACGGACTTTCTTT	CASSELQGRRTFF
.	.	TRBV25-1	TRBJ2-5	TGTGCCAGCAGTGACCCCGGGACTCAAGAGACCCAGTACTTC	CASSDPGTQETQYF
.	TRBD1	TRBV6-5	TRBJ2-7	TGTGCCAGCAGTTACTCTAGGGGGCTTAAAACCTACGAGCAGTACTTC	CASSYSRGLKTYEQYF
.	TRBD2	TRBV4-2	TRBJ2-3	TGTGCCAGCAGCCCCGGGACTAGCGGGAGGGCCGCAGATACGCAGTATTTT	CASSPGTSGRAADTQYF